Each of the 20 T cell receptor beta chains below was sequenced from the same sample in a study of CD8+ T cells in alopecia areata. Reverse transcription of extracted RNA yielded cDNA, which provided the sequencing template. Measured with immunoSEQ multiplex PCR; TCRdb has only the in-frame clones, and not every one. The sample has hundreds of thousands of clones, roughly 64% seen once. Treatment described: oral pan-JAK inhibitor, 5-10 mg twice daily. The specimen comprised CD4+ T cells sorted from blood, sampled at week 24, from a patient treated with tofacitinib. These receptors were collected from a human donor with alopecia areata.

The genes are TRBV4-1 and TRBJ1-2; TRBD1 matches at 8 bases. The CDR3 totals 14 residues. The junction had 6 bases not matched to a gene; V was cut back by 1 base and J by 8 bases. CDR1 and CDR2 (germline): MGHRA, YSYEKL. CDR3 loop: CASSQAAGGRGYTF. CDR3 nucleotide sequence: TGCGCCAGCAGCCAAGCCGCAGGGGGCCGAGGCTACACCTTC.

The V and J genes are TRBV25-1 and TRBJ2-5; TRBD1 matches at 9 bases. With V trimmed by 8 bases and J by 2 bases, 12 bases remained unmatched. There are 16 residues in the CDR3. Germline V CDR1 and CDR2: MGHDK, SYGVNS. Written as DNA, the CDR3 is TGTGCCAGCGGGACAGGGAAAGGGCCGCGTCAAGAGACCCAGTACTTC. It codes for CASGTGKGPRQETQYF.

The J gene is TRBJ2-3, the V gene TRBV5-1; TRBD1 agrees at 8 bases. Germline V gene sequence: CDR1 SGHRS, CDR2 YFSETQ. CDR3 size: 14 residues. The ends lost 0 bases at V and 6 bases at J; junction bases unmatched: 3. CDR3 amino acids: CASSLARDRDTQYF. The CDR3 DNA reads TGCGCCAGCAGCTTGGCCAGGGACAGGGATACGCAGTATTTT.

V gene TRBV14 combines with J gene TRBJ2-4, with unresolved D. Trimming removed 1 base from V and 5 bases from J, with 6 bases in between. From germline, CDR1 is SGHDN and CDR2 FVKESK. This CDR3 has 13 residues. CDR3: CASSQGAQNIQYF. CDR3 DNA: TGTGCCAGCAGCCAAGGCGCACAAAACATTCAGTACTTC.

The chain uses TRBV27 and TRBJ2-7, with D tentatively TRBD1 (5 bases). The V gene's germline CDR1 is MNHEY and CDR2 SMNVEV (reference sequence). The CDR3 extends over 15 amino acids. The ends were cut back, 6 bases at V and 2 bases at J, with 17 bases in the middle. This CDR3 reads CASRPLPTDTYEQYF. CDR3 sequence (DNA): TGTGCCAGCAGACCCCTCCCGACAGATACCTACGAGCAGTACTTC.

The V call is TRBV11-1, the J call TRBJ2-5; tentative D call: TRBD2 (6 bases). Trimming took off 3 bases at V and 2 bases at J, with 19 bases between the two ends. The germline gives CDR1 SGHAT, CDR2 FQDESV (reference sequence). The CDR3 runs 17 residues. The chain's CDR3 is CASSLNPGRGSQETQYF. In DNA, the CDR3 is TGTGCCAGCAGCTTGAATCCCGGTCGGGGGTCTCAAGAGACCCAGTACTTC.

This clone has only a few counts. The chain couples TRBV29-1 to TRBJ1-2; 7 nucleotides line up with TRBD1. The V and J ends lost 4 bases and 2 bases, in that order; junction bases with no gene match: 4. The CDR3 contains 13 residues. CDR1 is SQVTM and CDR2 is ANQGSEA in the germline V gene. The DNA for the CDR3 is TGCAGCGTTGGGGACAGTAGAAACTATGGCTACACCTTC. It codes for CSVGDSRNYGYTF.

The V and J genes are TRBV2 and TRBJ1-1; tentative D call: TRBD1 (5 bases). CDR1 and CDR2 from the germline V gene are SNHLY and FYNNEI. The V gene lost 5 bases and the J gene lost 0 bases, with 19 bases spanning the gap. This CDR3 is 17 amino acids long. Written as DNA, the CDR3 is TGTGCCAGCAGTCCGGAGATGGGGGGGATCATGAACACTGAAGCTTTCTTT. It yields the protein CASSPEMGGIMNTEAFF.

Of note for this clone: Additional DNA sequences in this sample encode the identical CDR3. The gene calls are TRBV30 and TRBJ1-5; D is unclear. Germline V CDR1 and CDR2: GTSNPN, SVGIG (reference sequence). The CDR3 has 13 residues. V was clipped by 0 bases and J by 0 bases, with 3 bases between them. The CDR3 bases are TGTGCCTGGAGTGTAAATAGCAATCAGCCCCAGCATTTT. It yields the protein CAWSVNSNQPQHF.

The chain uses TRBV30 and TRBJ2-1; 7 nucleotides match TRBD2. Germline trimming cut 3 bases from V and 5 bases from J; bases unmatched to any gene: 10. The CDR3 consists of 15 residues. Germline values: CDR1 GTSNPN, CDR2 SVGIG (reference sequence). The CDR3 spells CAWRRAVRGDNEQFF. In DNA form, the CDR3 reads TGTGCCTGGAGGAGAGCAGTCCGGGGGGACAATGAGCAGTTCTTC.

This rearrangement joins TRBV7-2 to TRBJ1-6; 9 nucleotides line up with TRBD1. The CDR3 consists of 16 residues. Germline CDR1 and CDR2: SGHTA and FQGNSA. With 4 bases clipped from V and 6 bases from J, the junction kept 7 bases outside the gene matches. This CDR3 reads CASSSIGQGRNSPLHF. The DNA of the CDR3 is TGTGCCAGCAGCTCTATAGGACAGGGGCGTAATTCACCCCTCCACTTT.

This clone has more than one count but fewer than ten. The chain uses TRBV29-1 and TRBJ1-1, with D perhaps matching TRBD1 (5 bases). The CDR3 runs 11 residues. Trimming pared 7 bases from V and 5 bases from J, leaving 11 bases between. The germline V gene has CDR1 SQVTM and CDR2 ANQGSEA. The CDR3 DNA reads TGCAGCGCCGACAGCGGGACTGAAGCTTTCTTT. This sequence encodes CSADSGTEAFF. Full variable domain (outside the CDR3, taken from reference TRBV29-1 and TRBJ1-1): SAVISQKPSRDICQRGTSLTIQCQVDSQVTMMFWYRQQPGQSLTLIATANQGSEATYESGFVIDKFPISRPNLTFSTLTVSNMSPEDSSIYLCSADSGTEAFFGQGTRLTVV.

The CDR3 DNA reads as TGTGCCAGCAGCGCTACATCGACCGAAGATACGCAGTATTTT. It codes for CASSATSTEDTQYF. V usage is TRBV7-2 and J usage is TRBJ2-3; unclear D gene. V lost 5 bases and J lost 5, with 14 bases in between. From germline, CDR1 is SGHTA and CDR2 FQGNSA. The CDR3 contains 14 residues.

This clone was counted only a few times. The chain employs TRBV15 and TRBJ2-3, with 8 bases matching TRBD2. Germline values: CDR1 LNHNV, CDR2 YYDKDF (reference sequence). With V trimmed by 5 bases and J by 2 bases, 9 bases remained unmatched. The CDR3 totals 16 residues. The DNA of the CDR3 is TGTGCCACCAGCGGTTGGAGTAGCGGGGACACAGATACGCAGTATTTT. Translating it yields CATSGWSSGDTDTQYF.

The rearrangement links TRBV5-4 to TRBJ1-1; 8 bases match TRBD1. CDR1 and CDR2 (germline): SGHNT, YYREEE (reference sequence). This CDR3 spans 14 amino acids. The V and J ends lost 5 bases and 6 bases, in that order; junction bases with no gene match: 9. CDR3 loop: CASSPPDRGAEAFF. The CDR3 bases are TGTGCCAGCAGTCCTCCAGACAGGGGAGCTGAAGCTTTCTTT.

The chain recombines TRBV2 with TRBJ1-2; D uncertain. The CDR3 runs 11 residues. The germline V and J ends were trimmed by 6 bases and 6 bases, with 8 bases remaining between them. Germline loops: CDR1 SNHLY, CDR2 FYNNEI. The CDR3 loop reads CASSPGDGYTF. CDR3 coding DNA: TGTGCCAGCAGCCCCGGTGATGGCTACACCTTC.

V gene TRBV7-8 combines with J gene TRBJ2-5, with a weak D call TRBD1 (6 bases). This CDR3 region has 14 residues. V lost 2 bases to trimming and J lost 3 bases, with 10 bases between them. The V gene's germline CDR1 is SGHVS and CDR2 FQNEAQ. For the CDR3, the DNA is TGTGCCAGCAGCTTAACAGGGTTGAAAGAGACCCAGTACTTC. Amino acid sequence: CASSLTGLKETQYF.

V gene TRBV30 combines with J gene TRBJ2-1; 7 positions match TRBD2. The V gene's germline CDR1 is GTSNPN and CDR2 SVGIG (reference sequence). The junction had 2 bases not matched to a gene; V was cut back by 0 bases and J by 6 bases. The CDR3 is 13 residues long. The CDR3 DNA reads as TGTGCCTGGAGTGTACGGGGGGTCAATGAGCAGTTCTTC. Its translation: CAWSVRGVNEQFF.

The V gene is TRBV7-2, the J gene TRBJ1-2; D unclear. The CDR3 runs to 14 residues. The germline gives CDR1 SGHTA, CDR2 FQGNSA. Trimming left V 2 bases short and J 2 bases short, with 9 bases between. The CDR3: CASSLSSTNYGYTF. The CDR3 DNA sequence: TGTGCCAGCAGCTTATCCAGCACCAACTATGGCTACACCTTC.

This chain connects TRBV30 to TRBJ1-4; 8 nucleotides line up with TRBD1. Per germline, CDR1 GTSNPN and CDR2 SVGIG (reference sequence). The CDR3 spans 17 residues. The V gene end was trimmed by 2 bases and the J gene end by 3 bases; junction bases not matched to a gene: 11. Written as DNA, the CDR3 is TGTGCCTGGAGTCCAATTAAGGGACAGGCACCTAATGAAAAACTGTTTTTT. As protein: CAWSPIKGQAPNEKLFF.